This T cell receptor beta chain stems from a study of blood T cell repertoires in COVID-19. Authors' methods: Reference gene primer amplification yielded estimated nucleated cell counts. TCRdb's table, derived via immunoSEQ multiplex PCR, lists solely in-frame clones and lacks some. V, J and clone size are taken as reported in that table, and D and trimming were inferred from the DNA itself. The sample comprises 270,000 or so clones, around 82% of which are singletons, and about 3% rests with the top ten. J was trimmed by 2 bases and V by 4 bases; bases with no gene match: 6. Germline V gives CDR1 SGDLS, CDR2 YYNGEE. The CDR3 runs to 15 residues.

The rearrangement links TRBV9 to TRBJ1-3, with 7 nucleotides matching TRBD1. The clonotype was recovered from a young woman with acute or convalescent COVID-19. The source material was peripheral blood. DNA for the CDR3: TGTGCCAGCAGCCCACAGGGGTACGCTGGAAACACCATATATTTT. Encoded protein: CASSPQGYAGNTIYF. The variable domain in full, with the rest retrieved from reference TRBV9 and TRBJ1-3, is DSGVTQTPKHLITATGQRVTLRCSPRSGDLSVYWYQQSLDQGLQFLIQYYNGEERAKGNILERFSAQQFPDLHSELNLSSLELGDSALYFCASSPQGYAGNTIYFGEGSWLTVV.